The clone carrying this T cell receptor (beta chain) is medium-sized within its sample. Other nucleotide sequences in the sample specify the same CDR3. The CDR3 runs 16 residues. CDR1 is WSHSY, CDR2 SAAADI, per germline. V was pared by 0 bases and J by 0 bases, with 9 bases between. All the patients suffered relapse after autologous stem cell transplantation, and brentuximab vedotin exposure differed. Best responses included complete response and partial response; otherwise, the best response was progressive disease. The data were taken from a study of PD-1 blockade in classical Hodgkin lymphoma. The protocol was immunoSEQ multiplex PCR, while the TCRdb copy is restricted to in-frame clones and leaves out a portion. The repertoire holds about 14,000 clones, with 70% to 85% as singletons.

Sequenced here: peripheral blood mononuclear cells (PBMCs), sampled at baseline. The chain uses TRBV10-2 and TRBJ1-5; the D gene is possibly TRBD1 (5 bases). This receptor was taken from a human donor with classical Hodgkin lymphoma. The CDR3 reads CASSESPGNSNQPQHF. In DNA form, the CDR3 reads TGCGCCAGCAGTGAGTCGCCAGGGAATAGCAATCAGCCCCAGCATTTT.